This is a list of T cell receptor beta chains from one sample in a study of blood T cell repertoires in COVID-19. Only in-frame clones appear in the TCRdb table, and some are missing; sequencing was by immunoSEQ multiplex PCR. This table has some 140,000 clones, around 80% appearing once. The specimen was peripheral blood. These receptors were taken from a man aged 55 to 70 who had recovered from COVID-19. CDR3s leave out the opening cysteine and the closing phenylalanine or tryptophan.

v_gene: TRBV18
CDR3aa: ASSQITGVNEKLF

v_gene: TRBV5-4
CDR3aa: ASSPRAAGGGEQF

v_gene: TRBV5-6
CDR3aa: ASSLAGLAQETQY

v_gene: TRBV6-2/TRBV6-3
CDR3aa: ASSPVGRDQPQH

v_gene: TRBV3-1/TRBV3-2
CDR3aa: ASSQDRGNGYT

v_gene: TRBV29-1
CDR3aa: SSSGDGYT

v_gene: TRBV7-2
CDR3aa: ASSLDSRGETQY

v_gene: TRBV5-6
CDR3aa: ASSSRREIIDTQY

v_gene: TRBV6-2/TRBV6-3
CDR3aa: ASSDTGGYNQPQH

v_gene: TRBV13
CDR3aa: ASSSRDRAIEAF

v_gene: TRBV28
CDR3aa: ASSLGSGYGGDEQF

v_gene: TRBV7-9
CDR3aa: ASTHASGSATDTQY

v_gene: TRBV5-1
CDR3aa: ASSEGYSNQPQH

v_gene: TRBV5-6
CDR3aa: ASSFGSGDSPLH

v_gene: TRBV7-6
CDR3aa: ASSFSSGSRVDTQY

v_gene: TRBV7-9
CDR3aa: ASSSAGAGGTDTQY

v_gene: TRBV11-3
CDR3aa: ASSLRQESNQPQH

v_gene: TRBV6-5
CDR3aa: ASRGGQGVGSPLH

v_gene: TRBV7-9
CDR3aa: ASSLHSGKGETQY

v_gene: TRBV12-3/TRBV12-4
CDR3aa: ASTRGQGTEAF

v_gene: TRBV3-1/TRBV3-2
CDR3aa: ASSPQVGGQNTEAF

v_gene: TRBV4-1
CDR3aa: ASSQDVAASEETQY

v_gene: TRBV19
CDR3aa: AGSSYGTSEAF

v_gene: TRBV9
CDR3aa: ASSVSRLAGEQY

v_gene: TRBV4-2
CDR3aa: ASSQDFQGYGNTIY

v_gene: TRBV5-1
CDR3aa: ASSLLTGGGTGELF

v_gene: TRBV9
CDR3aa: ASSLGQGGNGGEKLF

v_gene: TRBV28
CDR3aa: ASSLFAAGQGYGYT

v_gene: TRBV18
CDR3aa: ASSPPDSYNEQF

v_gene: TRBV18
CDR3aa: ASSRTESSGNTIY

v_gene: TRBV6-2/TRBV6-3
CDR3aa: ASSWGGGSSYEQY

v_gene: TRBV24-1
CDR3aa: ATSNQGYEQY

v_gene: TRBV21-1
CDR3aa: ASSRSDRPSYNSPLH

v_gene: TRBV7-9
CDR3aa: ASSLDLLAGGLAETQY

v_gene: TRBV5-8
CDR3aa: ASSSHGGGANVLT

v_gene: TRBV7-9
CDR3aa: ASSLSQGNTIY

v_gene: TRBV4-3
CDR3aa: ASSDAGRNEQY

v_gene: TRBV6-6
CDR3aa: ASSQLPGTSGYNEQF

v_gene: TRBV4-3
CDR3aa: ASSQDRGRGRVNTEAF

v_gene: TRBV3-1/TRBV3-2
CDR3aa: ASSPTGTSMQTQY

v_gene: TRBV12-3/TRBV12-4
CDR3aa: ASSSRAQPQH

v_gene: TRBV2
CDR3aa: ASIEKTGTNEKLF

v_gene: TRBV28
CDR3aa: ASSSNRGPYEQY

v_gene: TRBV9
CDR3aa: ASSATGNPGELF

v_gene: TRBV3-1/TRBV3-2
CDR3aa: ASSRPRGQEDRETQY

v_gene: TRBV5-1
CDR3aa: ASSGVAGGTYEQY

v_gene: TRBV7-3
CDR3aa: ASSPIGLGTDTQY

v_gene: TRBV7-3
CDR3aa: ASSQNSGSGSYNEQF

v_gene: TRBV5-1
CDR3aa: ASTSGTGGNEQY

v_gene: TRBV7-8
CDR3aa: ASSFRYYGYT

v_gene: TRBV28
CDR3aa: ASQNPGSPNEQY

v_gene: TRBV4-2
CDR3aa: ASSQDKTGAGNTIY

v_gene: TRBV5-4
CDR3aa: ASSPMRSYNEQF

v_gene: TRBV19
CDR3aa: ASCRGSGYPNEKLF